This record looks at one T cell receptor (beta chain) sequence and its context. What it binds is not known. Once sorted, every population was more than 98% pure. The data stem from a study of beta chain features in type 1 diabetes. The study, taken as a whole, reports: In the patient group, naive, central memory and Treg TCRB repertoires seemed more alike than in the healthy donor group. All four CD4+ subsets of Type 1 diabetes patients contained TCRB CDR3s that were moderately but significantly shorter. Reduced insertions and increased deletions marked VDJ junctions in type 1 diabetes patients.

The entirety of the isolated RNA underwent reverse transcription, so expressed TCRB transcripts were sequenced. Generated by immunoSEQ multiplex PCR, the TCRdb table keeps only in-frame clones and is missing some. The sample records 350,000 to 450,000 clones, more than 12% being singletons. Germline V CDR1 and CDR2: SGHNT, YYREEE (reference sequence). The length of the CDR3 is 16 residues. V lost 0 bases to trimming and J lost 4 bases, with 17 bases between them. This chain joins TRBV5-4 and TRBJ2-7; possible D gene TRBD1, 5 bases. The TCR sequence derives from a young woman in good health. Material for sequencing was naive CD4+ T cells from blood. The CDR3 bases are TGTGCCAGCAGCTTGGAGGCAGGGTTTTCCTCTTACGAGCAGTACTTC. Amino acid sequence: CASSLEAGFSSYEQYF.